Shown below are 18 T cell receptor beta chains from a single sample sequenced in a study of T cells after yellow fever vaccination. TCRdb recomputed calls from the 5' RACE reads with MiXCR, one row per CDR3 protein. The sample lists 400,000 to 650,000 distinct CDR3 sequences; 21% were seen once. The input for sequencing was PBMCs, taken more than 20 days after the first yellow fever vaccination. The receptors were gathered from a man between 18 and 35 years old who received the YFV17D yellow fever vaccine.

This clonotype was detected many times. This sequence joins TRBV5-1 and TRBJ1-1; D is undetermined. V was shortened by 0 bases and J by 3 bases, with 9 bases between the two germline ends. Germline CDR1 reads SGHRS; CDR2 reads YFSETQ. The CDR3 has 14 residues. CDR3 sequence reads: CASSLDWQDTEAFF. The CDR3 coding sequence is TGCGCCAGCAGCTTGGATTGGCAAGACACTGAAGCTTTCTTT.

This clonotype was seen a handful of times. The CDR3 region is CASTQGGGLNTGELFF. CDR3 sequence (DNA): TGTGCCAGCACCCAAGGGGGGGGCCTGAACACCGGGGAGCTGTTTTTT. V usage is TRBV6-2 or TRBV6-3 and J usage is TRBJ2-2; D might be TRBD2 (7 bases). Germline V gene lookup returns CDR1 MNHEY and CDR2 SVGEGT. Trimming stripped 7 bases from V and 1 base from J, with 16 bases between. CDR3 length equals 16 residues.

The gene calls are TRBV27 and TRBJ1-5; D may be TRBD1 (6 bases). Trimming stripped 5 bases from V and 2 bases from J, with 13 bases between. Germline V CDR1 and CDR2: MNHEY, SMNVEV (reference sequence). The CDR3 contains 15 residues. DNA for the CDR3: TGTGCCAGCAGTGGCTCCTCAGGGGGCAATCAGCCCCAGCATTTT. Protein sequence: CASSGSSGGNQPQHF.

The V call is TRBV12-3 or TRBV12-4, the J call TRBJ1-2; D gene ambiguous. The CDR3 is 14 amino acids. Deletions cut 2 bases from V and 8 bases from J, with 15 bases between. CDR3 DNA: TGTGCCAGCAGTTTAAGGTCGGACCTCTACGGCTACACCTTC. It specifies CASSLRSDLYGYTF.

This sequence joins TRBV4-1 and TRBJ1-2; TRBD1 matches 9 bases. In germline, CDR1 is MGHRA, CDR2 YSYEKL. The CDR3 contains 17 residues. V gave up 4 bases and J gave up 3 bases; unmatched junction bases: 12. The CDR3 sequence: CASSRKDRGVEYYGYTF. The CDR3 DNA reads TGCGCCAGCAGCCGAAAGGACAGGGGAGTTGAGTACTATGGCTACACCTTC.

The chain couples TRBV20-1 to TRBJ1-1; possibly TRBD1 for D (6 bases). Germline loops: CDR1 DFQATT, CDR2 SNEGSKA (reference sequence). Between the trimmed V and J ends, which lost 0 bases and 6 bases, there was a span of 23 bases. The CDR3 sequence is 17 residues long. This chain's CDR3 is CSARDALQGSVNPEAFF. Written as DNA, the CDR3 is TGCAGTGCTAGAGACGCCTTACAGGGATCGGTAAACCCTGAAGCTTTCTTT.

This clonotype was observed a few times. The genes are TRBV5-1 and TRBJ2-5, with D perhaps matching TRBD2 (6 bases). V was clipped by 2 bases and J by 0 bases, with 8 bases between them. The CDR3 loop spans 14 amino acids. Germline assignment: CDR1 SGHRS and CDR2 YFSETQ. CDR3 loop: CASSFGTYQETQYF. CDR3 coding DNA: TGCGCCAGCAGCTTCGGGACTTACCAAGAGACCCAGTACTTC.

The chain carries TRBV9 and TRBJ2-7, with a possible D match to TRBD2 (7 bases). The CDR3 has 14 residues. Germline lookup yields CDR1 SGDLS and CDR2 YYNGEE. V dropped 3 bases and J dropped 2 bases, with 12 bases sitting between them. The chain's CDR3 is CASSGGGDPYEQYF. DNA of the CDR3: TGTGCCAGCAGCGGAGGGGGGGATCCCTACGAGCAGTACTTC.

The sample holds a few counts of this clonotype. This chain connects TRBV24-1 to TRBJ2-5, with 9 bases aligning to TRBD2. The CDR3 consists of 15 residues. Germline CDR1 KGHDR, CDR2 SFDVKD. The ends lost 4 bases at V and 5 bases at J; junction bases unmatched: 7. CDR3 bases: TGTGCCACCAGTGAACCCGGGACTAGCTGGGAGACCCAGTACTTC. Protein sequence: CATSEPGTSWETQYF.

The V and J genes are TRBV7-2 and TRBJ1-5, with D uncertain. The V gene's germline CDR1 is SGHTA and CDR2 FQGNSA. The CDR3 has 15 amino acids. Trimming pared 5 bases from V and 2 bases from J, leaving 13 bases between. The CDR3 region has the DNA TGTGCCAGCAGCCGGGTCGCTTCAGGCAATCAGCCCCAGCATTTT. Protein product: CASSRVASGNQPQHF.

V is TRBV10-3 and J is TRBJ2-2, with 7 bases identical to TRBD2. The CDR3 sequence is 17 residues long. The J segment lost 3 bases and the V segment lost 6 bases, leaving 13 bases of the junction unmatched. Germline assignment: CDR1 ENHRY and CDR2 SYGVKD. The CDR3 region has the DNA TGTGCCATCAGAGGGACTACGCAGGAATTGTACACCGGGGAGCTGTTTTTT. Its translation: CAIRGTTQELYTGELFF.

J is TRBJ2-6 and V is TRBV2; maybe TRBD1 (6 bases). From germline, CDR1 is SNHLY and CDR2 FYNNEI. The CDR3 has 15 residues. V lost 5 bases to trimming and J lost 3 bases, with 11 bases between them. The DNA of the CDR3 is TGTGCCAGCAGTCTCGACAGGATTGGGGCCAACGTCCTGACTTTC. It yields the protein CASSLDRIGANVLTF.

This clonotype was detected only a few times. The chain is built from TRBV11-2 and TRBJ2-3; 7 nucleotides agree with TRBD2. The CDR3 loop spans 14 amino acids. The junction had 7 bases not matched to a gene; V was cut back by 4 bases and J by 6 bases. Germline-derived CDR1 and CDR2 are SGHAT and FQNNGV. The CDR3 spells CASSSWDYRDTQYF. CDR3 coding DNA: TGTGCCAGCAGCTCCTGGGACTATCGGGATACGCAGTATTTT.

This clonotype was observed a handful of times. The rearrangement joins TRBV5-6 to TRBJ1-3; D remains ambiguous. CDR1 and CDR2 (germline): SGHDT, YYEEEE. The CDR3 runs 13 residues. Deletions cut 4 bases from V and 4 bases from J, with 9 bases between. The CDR3 loop reads CASSNDGGNTIYF. The CDR3 nucleotides read TGTGCCAGCAGCAACGACGGGGGAAACACCATATATTTT.

This clonotype has only a few counts. At one boundary the junction diverges from the germline segment, which might be a read error. The V gene is TRBV4-1, the J gene TRBJ1-2; D may be TRBD1 (6 bases). Looked up from germline, CDR1 is MGHRA and CDR2 is YSYEKL. CDR3 length: 13 amino acids. The CDR3 loop reads CASRSAAGDGHTF. The CDR3 DNA reads TGCGCCAGCCGATCAGCGGCAGGGGATGGCCACACCTTC.

This clonotype has only a few counts. The chain links TRBV7-8 to TRBJ2-5; the match to TRBD2 covers 10 bases. V was pared by 3 bases and J by 4 bases, with 5 bases of the junction left unmatched. CDR3 length: 15 residues. From germline, CDR1 is SGHVS and CDR2 FQNEAQ. The CDR3 loop reads CASSFLAGAGETQYF. The DNA of the CDR3 is TGTGCCAGCAGCTTTCTAGCGGGGGCTGGAGAGACCCAGTACTTC.

This clonotype was counted between two and nine times. This sequence joins TRBV6-4 and TRBJ2-3; 12 bases are a match to TRBD2. The CDR3 totals 15 residues. J was trimmed by 2 bases and V by 6 bases; bases with no gene match: 3. The germline V gene encodes CDR1 MRHNA and CDR2 SNTAGT. The CDR3 protein is CASRGLAGPTDTQYF. The CDR3 DNA is TGTGCCAGCAGGGGACTAGCGGGCCCCACAGATACGCAGTATTTT.

This clonotype was found a few times. V usage is TRBV10-3 and J usage is TRBJ2-7; TRBD2 agrees at 8 bases. V lost 11 bases to trimming and J lost 6 bases; unmatched junction nucleotides: 6. Germline lookup yields CDR1 ENHRY and CDR2 SYGVKD. The CDR3 length is 11 residues. The CDR3: CAVAGGGEQYV. The CDR3 nucleotides read TGTGCCGTCGCCGGGGGGGGCGAGCAGTACGTC.